This paragraph reports one TCR beta chain. As yet, its antigen is unknown. The source of the sample is a study of cytomegalovirus exposure and HLA in healthy donors. Study outcomes and limitations: Reportedly, TCR beta sequences accurately predicted HLA-A and HLA-B alleles in most subjects. Later analysis found that TCR beta chains associated with HLA were more clonally expanded than other, equally common chains. Earlier analysis looked at TCR beta V segments, and most were productive about 87% or about 30% of the time.

The CDR3 is 17 residues long. CDR1 is SGHRS and CDR2 is YFSETQ in the germline V gene. V trimming: 4 bases; J trimming: 6 bases; junction bases outside the gene matches: 9. It was healthy bone marrow donors who served as donors. Amplification used 60 Vbeta primers and 13 Jbeta primers. Generated by immunoSEQ multiplex PCR, the TCRdb table keeps only in-frame clones and is missing some. This table has fewer than 130,000 clones, roughly 80% appearing once. The receptor's source is a female donor in good health and CMV-seropositive. The sequencing input was PBMCs. The rearrangement uses TRBV5-1 and TRBJ2-2; 13 nucleotides line up with TRBD2. CDR3 DNA: TGCGCCAGCAGCACGGGACTAGCGGGAAGAGGGGCCGGGGAGCTGTTTTTT. Its protein product is CASSTGLAGRGAGELFF.